This TCR beta chain is drawn from a study of CD8+CD57+ T cells in acquired aplastic anemia. The germline V gene encodes CDR1 SGHNT and CDR2 YENEEA. This CDR3 comprises 12 residues. V dropped 8 bases and J dropped 6 bases, with 13 bases sitting between them. This clonotype was seen at least ten times. Its specificity is not known. Profiling that covered TCR beta VDJ and CDR3 relied on genomic DNA as its template. TCRdb reanalysed the reads using MiXCR and keeps one entry per CDR3 protein. The sample has around 170,000 distinct CDR3 sequences, less than 55% seen once. Overall study findings and caveats: Both patients and controls carried the same twenty-nine CD8+ CDR3 sequences.

The origin of this receptor is a human donor in good health. The chain links TRBV11-3 to TRBJ2-5; D is possibly TRBD2 (5 bases). The sequenced material came from sorted CD4+, CD8+, or CD8+CD57+ T cells (not recorded which) from PBMCs. In DNA, the CDR3 is TGTGCCAGCGGAGGCGGTCTGAAGACCCAGTACTTC. Translation: CASGGGLKTQYF.